Described below is a single T cell receptor (beta chain) sequence and its context. Its antigen is currently unknown. The sample is drawn from a study of cytomegalovirus exposure and HLA in healthy donors. On the study more broadly: An analysis done earlier identified about 120 million unique TCR beta sequences from about 179 million T cells. HLA-typed donors contributed some 85 million unique TCRs, which were held in an early data release.

PCR used 60 Vbeta primers and 13 Jbeta primers. The table came from immunoSEQ multiplex PCR; TCRdb's copy has only in-frame clones and leaves some out. The sample gives more than 140,000 clones, roughly 80% of which show up once; around 1.7% is in the top ten. General study points: Available immune exposure information was restricted to CMV serostatus only. Some TCR beta chains (164 of them) were listed as cytomegalovirus-associated.

The CDR3 loop spans 14 amino acids. Unmatched junction bases numbered 4, after V lost 3 bases and J lost 2 bases. Per the germline V gene, CDR1 is MNHEY and CDR2 is SMNVEV (reference sequence). This sequence joins TRBV27 and TRBJ2-7; TRBD1 matches at 7 bases. This sequence was found in a female donor in good health and CMV-seronegative. The sequenced sample was PBMCs. The CDR3: CASSFGTAPYEQYF. The CDR3 DNA sequence: TGTGCCAGCAGTTTCGGGACAGCACCCTACGAGCAGTACTTC.